The present TCR beta chain was sequenced within a study of cytomegalovirus exposure and HLA in healthy donors (dated by TCRdb to about 2017). For the study in its entirety: An earlier analysis of some 550 of the donors reported 250 to 300 Gb of sequence data and around 120 million unique TCR beta sequences from roughly 200 million T cells. An early release covering roughly 640 HLA-typed donors comprised 300 to 350 gigabases of sequencing data and around 85 million unique TCR sequences. Of the 350 to 400 genotyped donors, 65% to 90% fell in the genetic ancestry cluster associated with self-reported Caucasian donors. The aim of the study was to test whether cataloging public T cell receptors could identify signatures of past pathogen exposure. The study profiled the T cell repertoires of more than 500 subjects by immunosequencing and related them to cytomegalovirus serostatus. Besides the first cohort of around 670 subjects, a separate validation cohort made up of 120 different subjects was used. The study combined high-throughput TCR immunosequencing, statistical association of individual TCRs with disease status, and machine learning to predict cytomegalovirus infection status. A later analysis re-examined previously published TCR beta repertoires from just over 650 donors and added high-resolution HLA genotyping to investigate patterns of TCR occurrence. Rather than using new phenotypic data, the later analysis identified candidate immune exposures from TCR beta sequences and from how often those sequences occurred across donors. In an earlier analysis of 587 of the donors, high-throughput TCR beta sequencing was used to judge whether each TCR beta V gene segment behaved as functional or pseudogenic. Alongside the repertoire data, information on donor age, sex, ethnicity and CMV serostatus was compiled. Genome-wide SNP genotypes for about 65% of the roughly 700 donors were used in a later genetic analysis, which treated that subset as a discovery cohort. All discovery cohort repertoires had been generated on a single sequencing platform. HLA typing included class I and class II loci at four-digit resolution. The number of typed donors differed by locus: about 620-640 for A, B, C, DRB1 and DQB1; roughly 510 for DQA1; about 600 for DPA1; and roughly 490 for DPB1. About 5 DR-DQ haplotypes were handled as single units for association and clustering, since linkage in the cohort was strong. Across around 400 genotyped donors of the cohort, an average of approximately 220,000 unique TCR beta nucleotide sequences per donor were sequenced, and around 19% of those sequences were non-productive. On the study overall, not on this receptor specifically: In a later analysis, HLA-associated TCR beta chains were found to be more clonally expanded and to have lower generation probabilities than equally common non-associated chains. Most CMV-associated TCR beta chains appeared to be HLA-restricted in a later analysis, and the HLA associations seemed to be driven largely by CMV exposure. An association between a missense DCLRE1C variant and V-gene and J-gene trimming of TCR beta chains was found in a later genetic analysis and replicated in an independent cohort. A few of the identified cytomegalovirus-associated TCR beta chains were confirmed in vitro to be specific for cytomegalovirus antigens. Linkage disequilibrium might explain the correlated functional status among segregating V segments, but an unknown experimental factor could not be ruled out. Broadly in line with IMGT annotations, most TCR beta V segments showed up in productive rearrangements about 87% or about 30% of the time in an earlier analysis of several hundred of the donors. A further reported finding was that TCR beta sequences accurately predicted the HLA-A and HLA-B alleles for most subjects in the first cohort. In a later analysis, the rate of TCR association differed among HLA loci, with DRB1 alleles having the most associated TCRs and HLA-C alleles having the fewest. Across donors, most TCR sequences were observed very rarely, whereas some public TCRs were present in many individuals. A group of highly shared sequence variants was considered likely to be a technical artifact of the sequencing pipeline. For the cohort, immune exposure information was limited to CMV serostatus. When HLA alleles, especially DR and DQ, strongly co-occurred, TCR associations were difficult to assign to individual alleles. A later genetic analysis reported fewer N-insertions in productive TCRs among donors in an Asian-associated ancestry cluster than the roughly 620-donor mean. Seventeen rarely observed V segments, including chromosome 9 orphons, were excluded from the earlier analysis of just under 600 of the donors because counts were too low. The classifier was reported to diagnose cytomegalovirus status with high specificity and sensitivity in both the original cohort and the validation cohort. Because some donors lacked HLA typing at each locus, the association tests relied only on the typed subset. Presence/absence analyses assumed roughly uniform sequencing depth across donors, an assumption that may not hold. This cohort had only TCR beta chains sequenced, and the lack of alpha or paired-chain data limited which features could be detected. The authors suggested that the approach could potentially be generalized to other disease states and immunological phenotypes. Some IMGT-functional V segments, including TRBV6-2 and TRBV6-3, could not be told apart with the 87-base-pair reads, so those segments were excluded. The study gave a list of 150 to 200 TCR beta chains associated with cytomegalovirus. According to a later analysis, parvovirus B19, influenza, CMV and Epstein-Barr virus appeared linked to several top co-occurrence clusters. At a false discovery rate of 0.05, a later analysis linked around 17,000 TCR beta sequences to specific HLA alleles.

This clone was seen only a few times. Its binding antigen is unknown. Base qualities are not recorded, but no much larger clone differs from it by a single base. The cohort was made up of about 670 healthy bone marrow donors. Cohort members were all nominally healthy when sampled, although unrecorded immune exposures were likely present. The donor tested CMV seronegative, placing the donor among the roughly 400 seronegative members of the cohort. A peripheral blood sample was provided by each donor, and peripheral blood mononuclear cells were used for TCR beta sequencing. Genomic DNA was extracted from the blood cell samples with the Qiagen DNeasy Blood Extraction Kit. The library was produced with the immunoSEQ multiplex PCR assay. A mixture of 60 forward primers for TCR Vbeta segments and 13 reverse primers for TCR Jbeta segments was used in the multiplex PCR. Amplification of the CDR3 region of rearranged TCR beta genes was performed with a multiplex PCR assay on genomic DNA. Amplified TCR beta libraries were sequenced as 87-base-pair reads on the Illumina HiSeq System. The paper's data handling went like this. A later analysis tallied roughly 80 million unique TCR beta chains across the approximately 670 repertoires, and roughly 11 million of those chains were shared by two or more donors. Raw reads were error-corrected and collapsed into unique sequences with a nearest-neighbor algorithm that merged closely related sequences to remove PCR and sequencing errors. Alignment of CDR3 sequences to IMGT reference sequences was used to assign V, D and J gene segments. For a sequence to be retained, at least a six-nucleotide match to both a V gene segment and a J gene segment was required. A rearrangement counted as productive if the CDR3 had no stop codons and remained in frame with V and J, and every other rearrangement counted as non-productive. CDR3 was defined according to IMGT convention as the region running from the second conserved V-encoded cysteine to the conserved J-encoded phenylalanine. The earlier analysis of some 550 of the donors excluded any sequence lacking an unambiguous match to a single V gene segment. An earlier analysis of a few hundred of the donors called V segments functional above 56.7% productive rearrangements and segregating when the between-donor standard deviation exceeded 5%. A statistical classification framework was built for diagnosing cytomegalovirus status from the catalog of TCR beta chain sequences. V and J gene assignment, in a later analysis, came from comparing TCR nucleotide sequences with IMGT/GENE-DB human TR gene sequences. A later analysis assigned CDR3 sequences and most-parsimonious VDJ recombination scenarios with the TCRdist pipeline. In a later analysis, every TCR beta chain was defined by the combination of its CDR3 amino acid sequence and its V-gene family, and reads without a unique V-gene family were dropped. As a way to deal with suspected cross-contamination and a sequencing artifact, a later analysis dropped hundreds of nucleotide sequences that were highly shared and had low generation probability. In a later analysis, a clonal expansion index was calculated for each public chain from normalized within-repertoire ranks of inferred template counts. In a later analysis, generation probabilities were computed using a VDJ recombination model fitted to out-of-frame rearrangements, and the results were checked against IGoR. In a later analysis, hypergeometric tests were used to score TCR-TCR, TCR-HLA and TCR-CMV co-occurrence, with a repertoire-size bias correction applied to TCR pairs. In a later analysis, false discovery rates were estimated by permuting HLA or CMV assignments 20 times. In a later analysis, co-occurring TCRs were grouped using DBSCAN, with TCRdist sequence similarity added in when clustering inside HLA-allele-positive subsets. For co-occurrence clustering, repertoires with fewer than 30,000 or more than 120,000 public chains were excluded, along with about five repertoires with anomalous nucleotide sharing. TCRdb mirrors the immuneACCESS table, restricted to in-frame sequences. Some clones are absent from its copies; in checked studies, under half trace to an unresolved V gene, and the reason for the others is unknown. The D gene and trimming were derived from the DNA, and the V and J assignments and clone size from that table. For this sample the table gives around 130,000 clones, of which approximately 8.8% were detected only once. The top ten clonotypes cover 5.5% of the sample.

The germline V gene specifies MGHRA as CDR1 and YSYEKL as CDR2. Clipping removes 4 bases from V and 4 bases from J, with 18 as the unmatched junction base count. The cysteine opens and the phenylalanine closes a CDR3 of 19 amino acids. Just the 57-base CDR3 DNA is kept, in frame starting at base 1. Sequencing was performed on PBMCs. The receptor chain draws on TRBV4-1 and TRBJ2-5; a stretch of 10 junction bases matches TRBD2. This TCR was sampled from a man in his forties or fifties in good health and CMV-seronegative. CDR3 protein: CASSPRGVTSGVQGETQYF. The DNA sequence follows: TGCGCCAGCAGCCCAAGGGGGGTCACTAGCGGGGTTCAGGGAGAGACCCAGTACTTC.